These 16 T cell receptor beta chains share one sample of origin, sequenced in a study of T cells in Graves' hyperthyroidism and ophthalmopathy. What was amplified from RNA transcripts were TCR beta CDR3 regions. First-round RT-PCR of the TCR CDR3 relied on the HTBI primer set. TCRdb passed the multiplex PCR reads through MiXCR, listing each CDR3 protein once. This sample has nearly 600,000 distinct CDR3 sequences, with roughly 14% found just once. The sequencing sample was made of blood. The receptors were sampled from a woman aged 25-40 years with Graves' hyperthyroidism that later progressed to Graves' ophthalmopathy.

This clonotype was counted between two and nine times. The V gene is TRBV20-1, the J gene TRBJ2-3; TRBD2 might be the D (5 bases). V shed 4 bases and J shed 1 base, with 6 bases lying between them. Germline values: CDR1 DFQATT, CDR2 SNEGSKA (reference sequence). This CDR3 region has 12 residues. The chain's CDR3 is CSATRGTDTQYF. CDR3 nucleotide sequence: TGCAGTGCTACGAGGGGCACAGATACGCAGTATTTT.

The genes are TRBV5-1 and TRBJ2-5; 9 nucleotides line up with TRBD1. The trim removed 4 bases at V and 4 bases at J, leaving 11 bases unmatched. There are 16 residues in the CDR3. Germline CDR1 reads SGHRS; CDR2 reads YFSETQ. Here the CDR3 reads CASSRAGTGSGETQYF. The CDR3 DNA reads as TGCGCCAGCAGCCGAGCCGGGACAGGGTCCGGAGAGACCCAGTACTTC.

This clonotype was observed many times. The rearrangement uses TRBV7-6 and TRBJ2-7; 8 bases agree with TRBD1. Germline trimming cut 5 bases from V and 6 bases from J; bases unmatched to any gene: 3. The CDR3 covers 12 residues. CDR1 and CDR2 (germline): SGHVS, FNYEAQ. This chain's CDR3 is CASSTDRAEQYF. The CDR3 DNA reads TGTGCCAGCAGCACGGACAGGGCCGAGCAGTACTTC.

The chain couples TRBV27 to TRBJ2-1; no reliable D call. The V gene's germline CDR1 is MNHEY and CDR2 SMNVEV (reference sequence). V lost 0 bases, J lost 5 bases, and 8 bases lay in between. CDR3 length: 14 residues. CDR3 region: CASSLSPAHNEQFF. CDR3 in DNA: TGTGCCAGCAGTTTATCCCCCGCCCACAATGAGCAGTTCTTC.

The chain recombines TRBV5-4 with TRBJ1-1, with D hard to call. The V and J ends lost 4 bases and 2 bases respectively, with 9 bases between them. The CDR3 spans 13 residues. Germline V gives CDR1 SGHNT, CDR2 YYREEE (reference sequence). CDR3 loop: CASSVTLNTEAFF. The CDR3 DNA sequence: TGTGCCAGCAGCGTGACACTTAACACTGAAGCTTTCTTT.

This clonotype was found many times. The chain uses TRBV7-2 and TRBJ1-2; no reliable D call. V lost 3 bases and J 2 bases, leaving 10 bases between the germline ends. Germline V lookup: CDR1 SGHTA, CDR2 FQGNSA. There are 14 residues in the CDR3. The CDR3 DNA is TGTGCCAGCAGCTTTATAGCGGGGAACTATGGCTACACCTTC. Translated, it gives CASSFIAGNYGYTF. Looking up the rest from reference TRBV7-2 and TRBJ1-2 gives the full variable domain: GAGVSQSPSNKVTEKGKDVELRCDPISGHTALYWYRQSLGQGLEFLIYFQGNSAPDKSGLPSDRFSAERTGGSVSTLTIQRTQQEDSAVYLCASSFIAGNYGYTFGSGTRLTVV.

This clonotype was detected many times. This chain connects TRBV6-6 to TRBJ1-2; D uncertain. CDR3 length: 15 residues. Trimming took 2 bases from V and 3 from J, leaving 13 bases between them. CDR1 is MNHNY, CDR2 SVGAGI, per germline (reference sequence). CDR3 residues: CASSYGRGWDYGYTF. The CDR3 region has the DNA TGTGCCAGCAGTTACGGCCGAGGATGGGACTATGGCTACACCTTC.

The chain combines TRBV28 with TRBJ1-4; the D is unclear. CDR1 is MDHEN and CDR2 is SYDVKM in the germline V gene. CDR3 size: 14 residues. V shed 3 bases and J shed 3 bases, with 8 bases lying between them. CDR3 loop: CASSFGQPNEKLFF. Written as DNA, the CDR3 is TGTGCCAGCAGTTTCGGGCAGCCTAATGAAAAACTGTTTTTT.

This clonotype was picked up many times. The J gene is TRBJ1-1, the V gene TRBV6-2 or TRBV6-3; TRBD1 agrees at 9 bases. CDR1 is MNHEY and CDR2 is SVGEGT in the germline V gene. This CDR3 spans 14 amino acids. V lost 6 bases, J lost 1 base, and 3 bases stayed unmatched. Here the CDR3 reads CASRWTGENTEAFF. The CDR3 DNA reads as TGTGCCAGCAGATGGACAGGGGAGAACACTGAAGCTTTCTTT.

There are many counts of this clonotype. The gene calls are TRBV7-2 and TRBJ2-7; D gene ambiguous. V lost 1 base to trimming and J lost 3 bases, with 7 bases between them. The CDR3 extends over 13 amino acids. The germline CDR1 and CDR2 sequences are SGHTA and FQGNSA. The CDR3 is CASSLVGYYEQYF. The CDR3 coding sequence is TGTGCCAGCAGCTTAGTCGGGTACTACGAGCAGTACTTC.

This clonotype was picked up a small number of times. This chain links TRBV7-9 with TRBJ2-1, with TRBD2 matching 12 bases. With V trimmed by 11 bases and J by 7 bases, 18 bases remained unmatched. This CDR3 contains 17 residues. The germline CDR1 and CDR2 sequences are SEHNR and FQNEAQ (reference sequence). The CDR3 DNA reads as TGTGCCGGTTTCTCGGCTAGCGGGAGGGCCGTGAGAAATGAGCAGTTCTTC. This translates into CAGFSASGRAVRNEQFF.

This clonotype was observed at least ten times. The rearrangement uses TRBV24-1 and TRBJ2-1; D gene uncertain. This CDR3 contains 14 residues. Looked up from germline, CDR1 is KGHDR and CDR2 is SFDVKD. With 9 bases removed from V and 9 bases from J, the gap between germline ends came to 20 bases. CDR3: CATQSSPLQAEQFF. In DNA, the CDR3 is TGTGCCACCCAATCTTCCCCTTTACAAGCTGAGCAGTTCTTC.

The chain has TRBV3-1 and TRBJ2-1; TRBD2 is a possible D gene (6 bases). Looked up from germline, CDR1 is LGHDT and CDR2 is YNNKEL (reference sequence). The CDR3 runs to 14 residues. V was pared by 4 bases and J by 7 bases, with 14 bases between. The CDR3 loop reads CASSPSESVNEQFF. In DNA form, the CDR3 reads TGTGCCAGCAGCCCTAGCGAGAGCGTAAATGAGCAGTTCTTC.

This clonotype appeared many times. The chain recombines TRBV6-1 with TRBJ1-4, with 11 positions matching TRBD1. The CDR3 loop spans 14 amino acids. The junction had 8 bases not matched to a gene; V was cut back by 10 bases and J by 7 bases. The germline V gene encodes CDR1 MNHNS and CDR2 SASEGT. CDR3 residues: CAIGEGTGGEKLFF. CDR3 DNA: TGTGCCATCGGGGAGGGGACAGGGGGTGAAAAACTGTTTTTT.

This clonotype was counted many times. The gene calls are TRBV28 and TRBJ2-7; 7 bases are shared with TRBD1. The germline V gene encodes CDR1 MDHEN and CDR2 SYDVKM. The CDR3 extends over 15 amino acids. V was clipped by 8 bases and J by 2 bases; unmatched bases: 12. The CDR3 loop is CASSIFRDSPYEQYF. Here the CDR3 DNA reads TGTGCCAGCTCTATCTTCCGGGACAGTCCCTACGAGCAGTACTTC.

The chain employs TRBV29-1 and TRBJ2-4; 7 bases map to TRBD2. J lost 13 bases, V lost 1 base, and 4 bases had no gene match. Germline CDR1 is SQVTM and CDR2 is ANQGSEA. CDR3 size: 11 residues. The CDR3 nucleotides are TGCAGCGTTGAAGTAGCGGGTAAACAGTACTTC. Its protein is CSVEVAGKQYF.